A selection of T cell receptor beta chains follows, all from one sample in a study of blood T cell repertoires in COVID-19. Produced via immunoSEQ multiplex PCR; TCRdb's table is partial and in-frame only. The top ten hold approximately 4.5% of the sample, which has approximately 97,000 clones, 81% seen once. The sample consisted of peripheral blood. The receptors originated from a man between 60 and 75 years old with acute or convalescent COVID-19. Each CDR3 is given without its conserved first and last residue.

TRBV9,ASSVDGQGYGTEAF
TRBV5-6,ASSLHGGADEKLF
TRBV12-3/TRBV12-4,ASSRRGFETQY
TRBV5-1,ASSSGLAGQETQY
TRBV6-5,ASSPGGATDTQY
TRBV29-1,SVLGNTIY
TRBV6-5,ASSPQGFLGAF
TRBV27,ASSPEIRSNSPLH
TRBV5-1,ASSKGQQSYEQY
TRBV6-5,ASAEGRAEAF
TRBV30,AWRQGGSGSPLH
TRBV19,ASGDRAIIYGYT
TRBV9,ASSAGTDISYEQY
TRBV7-2,ASSPQGGRPSTEAF
TRBV9,ASSVWTSGGGSTDTQY
TRBV2,AGLTSSNNNEQY
TRBV7-8,ASSLANPGGANEQF
TRBV30,AWSARGSAQPQH
TRBV12-5,ASGSSRLAGGELF
TRBV18,ASSPDRVGYEQY
TRBV10-3,AISELAGATDTQY
TRBV27,ASSLSGTGQSEQY
TRBV18,ASSPGTGERYEQY
TRBV19,ASSTQVHEKLF
TRBV7-8,ASSPGQGVNSPLH
TRBV4-3,ASSQGASGYEQY
TRBV25-1,ASRLTGGRTEAF
TRBV5-8,ASSRGQGVYEQY
TRBV7-9,ASSSPSGGGNNEQF
TRBV10-3,AISESDRGGSNQPQH
TRBV20-1,SASPLAGGTDTQY
TRBV2,ATQGPDTQY
TRBV3-1/TRBV3-2,ASSQAPGQGYGYT
TRBV5-1,ASSPRTGGRYGYT
TRBV5-1,ASSLAVTGELF
TRBV27,ASTQGGYNSPLH
TRBV2,ATQGGLAAETQY
TRBV28,ASSPEGAKYNEQF
TRBV6-5,ASSPQTGDNQPQH
TRBV7-8,ASSTPGQRSYEQY
TRBV7-9,ASRNRMNTGELF
TRBV18,ASSPVPSSTDTQY
TRBV6-5,ASSLGDNQETQY
TRBV28,ASSLSQGAQETQY
TRBV5-5,ASSSSRQGVIPQETQY
TRBV5-1,ASSLGQGGVNEQF
TRBV18,ASSPGPEGKF
TRBV18,ASSPRQGGQETQY
TRBV19,ASSPRQGVEAF
TRBV27,ASSWTGDEQF
TRBV11-3,ASSEGTGVNQPQH
TRBV3-1/TRBV3-2,ASSQDLSGRVSTDTQY
TRBV7-2,ASSFGGGINQPQH
TRBV5-5,ASSSLPTGANVLT
TRBV18,ASSPLPDFYGYT
TRBV10-3,AISVGLAGLQETQY
TRBV7-9,ASRPLLAGVTDTQY
TRBV29-1,SVYDGGSYEQY
TRBV11-2,ASSSRLAGVISDTQY